The 16 T cell receptor beta chains given below trace back to one sample, sequenced in a study of blood T cells in healthy people across ages. The authors ran a second PCR of 7 to 11 cycles using a sample-barcoded 5' primer and a J-beta primer mix. Each CDR3 protein is one row after TCRdb ran MiXCR on the 5' RACE reads. The sample has 1.5 million to 2 million distinct CDR3 sequences, about 39% seen once. The sequenced sample consisted of blood. Receptors originate from a human donor in good health.

A few counts support this clonotype. A junction boundary mismatches the germline segment, possibly from a read error. The J gene is TRBJ1-1, the V gene TRBV20-1, with D tentatively TRBD1 (6 bases). Germline V gene sequence: CDR1 DFQATT, CDR2 SNEGSKA (reference sequence). This CDR3 region has 13 residues. The CDR3 DNA reads TGCAGTGCCCAGCCACGCTGGGGGCTCGAAGTTTTCTTT. Amino acid sequence: CSAQPRWGLEVFF.

CDR3: CSARGTTSGGSNEQFF. The CDR3 DNA reads TGCAGTGCTAGAGGAACAACTAGCGGGGGCTCCAATGAGCAGTTCTTC. The rearrangement links TRBV20-1 to TRBJ2-1; 11 bases map to TRBD2. Germline CDR1 DFQATT, CDR2 SNEGSKA (reference sequence). The CDR3 extends over 16 amino acids. V lost 1 base, J lost 6 bases, and 8 bases stayed unmatched.

This clonotype was observed a handful of times. The V call is TRBV29-1, the J call TRBJ2-5; possibly TRBD2 for D (6 bases). CDR3 length equals 13 residues. Between the trimmed V and J ends, which lost 7 bases and 6 bases, there was a span of 18 bases. Germline CDR1 is SQVTM and CDR2 is ANQGSEA. The CDR3 bases are TGCAGCGGTGGGCGGGGAAACCTACAGACCCAGTACTTC. Residues: CSGGRGNLQTQYF.

Worth noting for this clonotype: Germline is not matched at one junction end, which may reflect a read error. The chain recombines TRBV6-5 with TRBJ1-1; D gene ambiguous. Germline V CDR1 and CDR2: MNHEY, SVGAGI. CDR3 length: 14 amino acids. The CDR3, as DNA: TGTGCCAACAGTTACCAAGAGGGCGTGATTGAAGCTTTCTTT. Translated, it gives CANSYQEGVIEAFF.

V gene TRBV7-9 combines with J gene TRBJ2-7, with D possibly called TRBD1 or TRBD2 (5 bases each). V was trimmed by 5 bases and J by 3 bases, leaving 17 bases between them. CDR3 length: 15 residues. The germline CDR1 and CDR2 sequences are SEHNR and FQNEAQ (reference sequence). The CDR3 DNA reads TGTGCCAGCAGCCCGAGGGGAGTAGGCATCTACGAGCAGTACTTC. It specifies CASSPRGVGIYEQYF.

The chain joins TRBV20-1 to TRBJ1-2, with D hard to call. The V and J ends lost 5 bases and 3 bases respectively, with 10 bases between them. This CDR3 has 12 amino acids. In germline, CDR1 is DFQATT, CDR2 SNEGSKA (reference sequence). CDR3 sequence: CSASPDDYGYTF. DNA of the CDR3: TGCAGTGCTTCTCCAGACGACTATGGCTACACCTTC.

The gene calls are TRBV7-2 and TRBJ2-3; maybe TRBD2 (6 bases). The V gene's germline CDR1 is SGHTA and CDR2 FQGNSA. This CDR3 spans 19 amino acids. V shed 1 base and J shed 3 bases, with 23 bases lying between them. This CDR3 reads CASSLVELAHVPFTDTQYF. The CDR3 nucleotides read TGTGCCAGCAGCTTAGTAGAGCTAGCGCATGTTCCCTTTACAGATACGCAGTATTTT.

The table lists this clonotype with a few counts. This chain uses TRBV7-2 with TRBJ2-1, with D maybe TRBD1 (6 bases). The germline CDR1 and CDR2 sequences are SGHTA and FQGNSA. Trimming took 1 base from V and 9 from J, leaving 19 bases between them. The CDR3 spans 16 residues. CDR3: CASSLGGPLTGTEQFF. The CDR3 region has the DNA TGTGCCAGCAGCTTAGGAGGCCCCCTCACAGGGACTGAGCAGTTCTTC.

The chain has TRBV7-2 and TRBJ1-2, with D tentatively TRBD1 (5 bases). V lost 0 bases to trimming and J lost 1 base, with 6 bases between them. Germline CDR1 and CDR2: SGHTA and FQGNSA. CDR3 size: 14 residues. CDR3 sequence (DNA): TGTGCCAGCAGCTTAGCGACAGATAACTATGGCTACACCTTC. This codes for CASSLATDNYGYTF.

This clonotype was recorded a few times. V usage is TRBV7-9 and J usage is TRBJ2-7; 10 nucleotides match TRBD2. Looked up from germline, CDR1 is SEHNR and CDR2 is FQNEAQ (reference sequence). The CDR3 contains 15 residues. V lost 2 bases, J lost 3 bases, and 4 bases stayed unmatched. The CDR3 DNA sequence: TGTGCCAGCAGCTTACTGGCTAGCGGGGGCTACGAGCAGTACTTC. Translation: CASSLLASGGYEQYF.

This clonotype has a handful of counts. The rearrangement uses TRBV4-2 and TRBJ2-4; TRBD2 agrees at 7 bases. Germline CDR1 is LGHNA and CDR2 is YNFKEQ. After removal of 0 bases from V and 13 bases from J, the junction contained 15 bases not matched to a gene. The CDR3 is 16 residues long. In DNA form, the CDR3 reads TGTGCCAGCAGCCAAGATGGGGGTCGGGGGGTGGAGGAGCAGTACTTC. It yields the protein CASSQDGGRGVEEQYF.

With respect to this clonotype: This sequence may be a read error, since a much larger clone differs from it by one base. The V gene is TRBV7-2, the J gene TRBJ1-4, with D possibly being TRBD1 (5 bases). V lost 1 base to trimming and J lost 8 bases, with 8 bases between them. This CDR3 is built from 13 residues. Germline assignment: CDR1 SGHTA and CDR2 FQGNSA. CDR3 in amino acids: CASSLERGEKLFF. The CDR3 DNA reads as TGTGCCAGCAGCTTAGAGCGGGGGGAAAAACTGTTTTTT.

This clonotype was picked up a small number of times. The chain has TRBV4-2 and TRBJ2-7; tentative D call: TRBD2 (5 bases). The V end was cut by 3 bases, the J end by 2 bases, with 14 bases between. The CDR3 length is 15 residues. The germline gives CDR1 LGHNA, CDR2 YNFKEQ. The CDR3 here is CASSQDFQSTYEQYF. The CDR3, as DNA: TGTGCCAGCAGCCAGGACTTCCAATCAACCTACGAGCAGTACTTC.

The chain carries TRBV11-2 and TRBJ2-3; a weak D match, TRBD2 (7 bases). CDR3 size: 15 residues. Trimming left V 2 bases short and J 9 bases short, with 18 bases between. CDR1 and CDR2 (germline): SGHAT, FQNNGV. The CDR3 loop is CASSLFGVGGETQYF. For the CDR3, the DNA is TGTGCCAGCAGCTTATTCGGCGTAGGGGGGGAGACGCAGTATTTT. Looking up the rest from reference TRBV11-2 and TRBJ2-3 gives the full variable domain: EAGVAQSPRYKIIEKRQSVAFWCNPISGHATLYWYQQILGQGPKLLIQFQNNGVVDDSQLPKDRFSAERLKGVDSTLKIQPAKLEDSAVYLCASSLFGVGGETQYFGPGTRLTVL.

In this sample, this clonotype turned up a few times. The genes are TRBV7-3 and TRBJ2-1, with D unclear. The CDR3 extends over 16 amino acids. The ends were cut back, 0 bases at V and 8 bases at J, with 17 bases in the middle. CDR1 is SGHTA, CDR2 FQGTGA, per germline. CDR3 nucleotide sequence: TGTGCCAGCAGCTTAACAGGCGGCGTCCCTTTCGATGAGCAGTTCTTC. It codes for CASSLTGGVPFDEQFF.

The rearrangement uses TRBV7-2 and TRBJ2-7; 8 nucleotides agree with TRBD1. V gave up 5 bases and J gave up 10 bases; unmatched junction bases: 16. Germline CDR1 is SGHTA and CDR2 is FQGNSA. CDR3 length equals 15 residues. The CDR3 is CASSPRQGRREAQYF. For the CDR3, the DNA is TGTGCCAGCAGCCCCAGACAGGGGAGGAGAGAGGCTCAGTACTTC.